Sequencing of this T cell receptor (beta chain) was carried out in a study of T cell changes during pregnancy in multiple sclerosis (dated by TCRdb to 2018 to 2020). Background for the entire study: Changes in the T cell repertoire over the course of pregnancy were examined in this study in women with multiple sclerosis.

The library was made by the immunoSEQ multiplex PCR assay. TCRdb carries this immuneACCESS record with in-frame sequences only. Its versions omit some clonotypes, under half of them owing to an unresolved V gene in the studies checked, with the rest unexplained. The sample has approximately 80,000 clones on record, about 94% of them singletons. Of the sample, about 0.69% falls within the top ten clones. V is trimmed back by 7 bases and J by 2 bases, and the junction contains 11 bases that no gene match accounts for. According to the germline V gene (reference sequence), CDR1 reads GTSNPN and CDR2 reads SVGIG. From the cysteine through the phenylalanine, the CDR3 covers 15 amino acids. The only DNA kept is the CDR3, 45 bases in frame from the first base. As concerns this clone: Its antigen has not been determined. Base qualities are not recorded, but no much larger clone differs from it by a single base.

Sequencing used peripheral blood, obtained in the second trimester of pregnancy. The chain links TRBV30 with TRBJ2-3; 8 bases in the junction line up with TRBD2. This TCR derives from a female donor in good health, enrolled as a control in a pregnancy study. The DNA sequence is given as TGTGCCTCCAAAGCGGGGGCGTTCCACACAGATACGCAGTATTTT. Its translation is CASKAGAFHTDTQYF.